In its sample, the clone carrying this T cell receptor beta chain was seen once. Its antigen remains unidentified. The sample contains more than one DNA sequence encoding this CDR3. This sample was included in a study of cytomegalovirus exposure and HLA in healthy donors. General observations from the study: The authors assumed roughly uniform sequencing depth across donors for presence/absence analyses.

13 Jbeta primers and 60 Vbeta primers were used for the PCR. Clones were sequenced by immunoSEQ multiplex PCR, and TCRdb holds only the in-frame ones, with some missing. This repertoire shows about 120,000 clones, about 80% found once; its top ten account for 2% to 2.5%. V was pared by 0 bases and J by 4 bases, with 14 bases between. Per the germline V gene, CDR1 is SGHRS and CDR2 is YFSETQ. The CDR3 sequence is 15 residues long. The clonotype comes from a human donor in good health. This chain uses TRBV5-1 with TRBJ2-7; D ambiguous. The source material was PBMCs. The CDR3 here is CASSLATDPFYEQYF. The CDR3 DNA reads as TGCGCCAGCAGCTTGGCTACAGACCCCTTTTACGAGCAGTACTTC. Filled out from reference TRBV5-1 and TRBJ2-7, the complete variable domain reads KAGVTQTPRYLIKTRGQQVTLSCSPISGHRSVSWYQQTPGQGLQFLFEYFSETQRNKGNFPGRFSGRQFSNSRSEMNVSTLELGDSALYLCASSLATDPFYEQYFGPGTRLTVT.